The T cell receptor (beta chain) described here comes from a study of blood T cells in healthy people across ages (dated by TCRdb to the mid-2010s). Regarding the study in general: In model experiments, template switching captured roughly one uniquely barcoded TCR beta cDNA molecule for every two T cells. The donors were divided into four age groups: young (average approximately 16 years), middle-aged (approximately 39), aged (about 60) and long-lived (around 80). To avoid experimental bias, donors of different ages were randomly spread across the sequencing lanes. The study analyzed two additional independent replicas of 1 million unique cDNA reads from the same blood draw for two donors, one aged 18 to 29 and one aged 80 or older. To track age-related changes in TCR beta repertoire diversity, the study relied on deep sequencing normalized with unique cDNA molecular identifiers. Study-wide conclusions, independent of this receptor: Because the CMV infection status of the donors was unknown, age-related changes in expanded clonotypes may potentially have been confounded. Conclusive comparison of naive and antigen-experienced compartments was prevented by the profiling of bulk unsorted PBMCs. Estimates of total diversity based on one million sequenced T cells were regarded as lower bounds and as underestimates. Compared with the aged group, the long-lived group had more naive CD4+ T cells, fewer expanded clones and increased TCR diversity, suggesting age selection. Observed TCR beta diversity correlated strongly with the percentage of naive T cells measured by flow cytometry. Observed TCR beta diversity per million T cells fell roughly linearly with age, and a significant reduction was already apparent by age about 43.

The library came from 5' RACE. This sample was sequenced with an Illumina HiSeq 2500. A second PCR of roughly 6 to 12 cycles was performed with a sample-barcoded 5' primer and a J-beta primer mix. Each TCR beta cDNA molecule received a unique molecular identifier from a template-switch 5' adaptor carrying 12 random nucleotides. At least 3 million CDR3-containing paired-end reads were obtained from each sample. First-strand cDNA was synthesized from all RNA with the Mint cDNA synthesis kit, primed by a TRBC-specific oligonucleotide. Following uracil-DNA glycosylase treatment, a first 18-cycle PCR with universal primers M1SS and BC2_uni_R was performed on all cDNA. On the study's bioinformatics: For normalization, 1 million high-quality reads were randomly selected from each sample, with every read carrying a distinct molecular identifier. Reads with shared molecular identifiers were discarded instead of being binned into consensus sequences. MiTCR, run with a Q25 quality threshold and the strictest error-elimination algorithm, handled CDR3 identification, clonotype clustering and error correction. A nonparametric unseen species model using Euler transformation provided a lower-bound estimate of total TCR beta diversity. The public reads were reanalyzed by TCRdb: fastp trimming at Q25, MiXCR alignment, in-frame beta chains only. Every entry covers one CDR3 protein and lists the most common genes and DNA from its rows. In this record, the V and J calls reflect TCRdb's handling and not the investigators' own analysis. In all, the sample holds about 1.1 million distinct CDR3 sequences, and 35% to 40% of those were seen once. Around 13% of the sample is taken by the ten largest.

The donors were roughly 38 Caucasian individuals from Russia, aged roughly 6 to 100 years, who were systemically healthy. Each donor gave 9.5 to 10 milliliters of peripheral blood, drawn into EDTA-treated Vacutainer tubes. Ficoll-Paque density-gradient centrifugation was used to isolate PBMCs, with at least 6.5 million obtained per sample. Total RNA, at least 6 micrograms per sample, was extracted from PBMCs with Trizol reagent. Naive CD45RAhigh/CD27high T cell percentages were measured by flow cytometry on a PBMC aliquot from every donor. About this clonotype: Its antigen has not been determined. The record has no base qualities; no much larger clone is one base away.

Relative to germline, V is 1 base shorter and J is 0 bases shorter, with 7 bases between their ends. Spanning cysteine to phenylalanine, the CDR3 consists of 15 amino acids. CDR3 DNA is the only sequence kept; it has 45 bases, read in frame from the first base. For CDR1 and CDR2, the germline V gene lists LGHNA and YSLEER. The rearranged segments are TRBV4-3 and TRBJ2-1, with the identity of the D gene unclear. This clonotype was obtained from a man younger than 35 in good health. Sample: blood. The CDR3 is CASSQVFPSYNEQFF. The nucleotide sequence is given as TGCGCCAGCAGCCAAGTTTTTCCCTCCTACAATGAGCAGTTCTTC.